This TCR beta chain was observed in a study of blood T cells in healthy people across ages (dated by TCRdb to 2014 to 2015). Describing the broader study: Template switching captured roughly one uniquely barcoded TCR beta cDNA molecule per two T cells in model experiments. Donors were grouped into four age groups: young (average about 15 years), middle-aged (roughly 40), aged (around 62) and long-lived (around 82). Using the same blood draw, the study looked at two additional independent replicas of 1 million unique cDNA reads for two donors, one aged 18 to 30 and the other aged 80 or older. The study measured age-related changes in TCR beta repertoire diversity using deep sequencing normalized with unique cDNA molecular identifiers. To avoid experimental bias, donors of different ages were distributed randomly across sequencing lanes.

In its sample, this clonotype was seen once. It has no known antigen specificity. The input lacks base qualities; no much larger clone sits a single base away. The research as a whole found: Estimates of total diversity based on one million sequenced T cells were considered lower bounds and underestimates. There was a strong correlation between observed TCR beta diversity and the percentage of naive T cells measured by flow cytometry. Compared with the aged group, the long-lived group had more naive CD4+ T cells, fewer expanded clones and increased TCR diversity, a pattern suggesting age selection. Because donor CMV infection status was unknown, age-related changes in expanded clonotypes were potentially confounded. Conclusive comparison of naive and antigen-experienced compartments was prevented by the profiling of bulk unsorted PBMCs. As age increased, observed TCR beta diversity per million T cells dropped in a roughly linear way, and a significant reduction was already evident by age about 40.

The donors were roughly 40 Caucasian individuals from Russia, aged roughly 6 to 90 years, who were systemically healthy. Around 9.8 milliliters of peripheral blood were collected from each donor into EDTA-treated Vacutainer tubes. PBMCs were isolated by Ficoll-Paque density-gradient centrifugation, with at least 6.5 million obtained per sample. Trizol reagent was used to extract total RNA from PBMCs, with at least 6 micrograms per sample. Naive CD45RAhigh/CD27high T cell percentages were measured by flow cytometry on a PBMC aliquot from every donor. The method behind the library was 5' RACE. A second roughly 7 to 11 cycle PCR used a sample-barcoded 5' primer and a J-beta primer mix. Each TCR beta cDNA molecule received a unique molecular identifier from a template-switch 5' adaptor carrying 12 random nucleotides. Each sample yielded at least 2.5 million CDR3-containing paired-end reads. The Mint cDNA synthesis kit, primed by a TRBC-specific oligonucleotide, was used to synthesize first-strand cDNA from all RNA. After uracil-DNA glycosylase treatment, a first 18-cycle PCR used universal primers M1SS and BC2_uni_R on all cDNA. On the study's bioinformatics: For normalization, 1 million high-quality reads were randomly selected from each sample, with every read carrying a distinct molecular identifier. Reads with shared molecular identifiers were discarded instead of being binned into consensus sequences. CDR3 identification, clonotype clustering and error correction used MiTCR with a Q25 quality threshold and the strictest error-elimination algorithm. A nonparametric unseen species model with Euler transformation was used to estimate a lower bound on total TCR beta diversity. TCRdb reanalyzed the raw reads on its own, using fastp at Q25 for trimming and MiXCR for clone calling, and kept in-frame beta chains. Identical CDR3 protein sequences are pooled into one entry, listed with their most common genes and DNA. The V and J calls shown here were made by TCRdb, not taken from the authors' results. Across this sample there are approximately 1,700,000 distinct CDR3 sequences, with 30% to 40% seen only once. The ten largest clones add up to about 21% of the sample.

The material sequenced was blood. The TCR was taken from a human donor in good health.

The CDR3 protein: CASSRDQGHRTNEKLFF. The bases are TGTGCCAGCAGCCGAGATCAGGGACACAGAACTAATGAAAAACTGTTTTTT. The V and J segments used are TRBV4-2 and TRBJ1-4; the D region possibly corresponds to TRBD1 (6 bases align). Counted from cysteine to phenylalanine, this CDR3 has 17 amino acids. The kept DNA is CDR3 alone, 51 bases in frame from the first base. The germline V gene specifies LGHNA as CDR1 and YNFKEQ as CDR2. V is reduced by 4 bases and J by 1 base, leaving a spacing of 16 bases between them.